The rows below give T cell receptor beta chains drawn from one sample of a study of cytomegalovirus exposure and HLA in healthy donors. Produced via immunoSEQ multiplex PCR; TCRdb's table is partial and in-frame only. Of over 150,000 clones listed, around 80% are singletons. The sequenced sample was PBMCs. Every receptor here comes from a woman under 40 in good health and CMV-seropositive. Both conserved end residues are part of each CDR3. D genes are given only for firm matches. Clone size, where shown, is once, few, many, or a class for clones that have expanded.

d_gene: NA
v_gene: TRBV2
abundance: NA
j_gene: TRBJ2-5
CDR3aa: CASSLQGGLQETQYF
CDR3nt: TGTGCCAGCAGTCTACAGGGGGGGCTACAAGAGACCCAGTACTTC

d_gene: NA
v_gene: TRBV29-1
abundance: NA
j_gene: TRBJ2-6
CDR3aa: CSVGTIGVSGANVLTF
CDR3nt: TGCAGCGTTGGAACTATAGGAGTTTCTGGGGCCAACGTCCTGACTTTC

d_gene: TRBD1
v_gene: TRBV5-4
abundance: once
j_gene: TRBJ1-3
CDR3aa: CASSLLDRENTIYF
CDR3nt: TGTGCCAGCAGCTTGCTCGACAGGGAAAACACCATATATTTT

d_gene: TRBD2
v_gene: TRBV27
abundance: once
j_gene: TRBJ2-3
CDR3aa: CASSDHGRASTDTQYF
CDR3nt: TGTGCCAGCAGTGATCACGGGAGGGCGAGCACAGATACGCAGTATTTT

d_gene: TRBD1
v_gene: TRBV27
abundance: NA
j_gene: TRBJ1-1
CDR3aa: CASSFFPKRQGSREAFF
CDR3nt: TGTGCCAGCAGTTTTTTTCCCAAACGACAGGGAAGTCGTGAAGCTTTCTTT

d_gene: TRBD1
v_gene: TRBV2
abundance: NA
j_gene: TRBJ2-2
CDR3aa: CASSELWGQGTGELFF
CDR3nt: TGTGCCAGCAGTGAACTATGGGGACAGGGGACCGGGGAGCTGTTTTTT

d_gene: NA
v_gene: TRBV7-6
abundance: NA
j_gene: TRBJ2-1
CDR3aa: CASSPPWAEQFF
CDR3nt: TGTGCCAGCAGCCCCCCGTGGGCTGAGCAGTTCTTC

d_gene: NA
v_gene: TRBV28
abundance: NA
j_gene: TRBJ1-1
CDR3aa: CASNPTRMNTEAFF
CDR3nt: TGTGCCAGCAATCCGACAAGGATGAACACTGAAGCTTTCTTT

d_gene: TRBD1
v_gene: TRBV7-9
abundance: NA
j_gene: TRBJ1-3
CDR3aa: CASSSQGAGARGTIYF
CDR3nt: TGTGCCAGCAGCTCACAGGGGGCAGGTGCGCGAGGCACCATATATTTT

d_gene: NA
v_gene: TRBV30
abundance: NA
j_gene: TRBJ1-5
CDR3aa: CAWSVPPGNQPQHF
CDR3nt: TGTGCCTGGAGTGTCCCCCCAGGCAATCAGCCCCAGCATTTT

d_gene: NA
v_gene: TRBV2
abundance: NA
j_gene: TRBJ1-3
CDR3aa: CASSRQVGGNTIYF
CDR3nt: TGTGCCAGCAGTAGACAGGTTGGCGGAAACACCATATATTTT

d_gene: NA
v_gene: TRBV19
abundance: NA
j_gene: TRBJ2-5
CDR3aa: CASSLIIRETQYF
CDR3nt: TGTGCCAGTAGCCTTATCATCCGGGAGACCCAGTACTTC

d_gene: TRBD2
v_gene: TRBV9
abundance: NA
j_gene: TRBJ2-3
CDR3aa: CASSVWGLAGGTDTQYF
CDR3nt: TGTGCCAGCAGCGTCTGGGGACTAGCGGGGGGCACAGATACGCAGTATTTT

d_gene: NA
v_gene: TRBV6-5
abundance: NA
j_gene: TRBJ1-1
CDR3aa: CASSPVPTNTEAFF
CDR3nt: TGTGCCAGCAGCCCCGTCCCTACGAACACTGAAGCTTTCTTT

d_gene: TRBD1
v_gene: TRBV7-8
abundance: NA
j_gene: TRBJ2-7
CDR3aa: CASSWDRGYEQYF
CDR3nt: TGTGCCAGCAGCTGGGACAGGGGATACGAGCAGTACTTC

d_gene: NA
v_gene: TRBV21-1
abundance: NA
j_gene: TRBJ2-1
CDR3aa: CASTRDRGRFF
CDR3nt: TGTGCCAGCACCAGGGACAGGGGTAGGTTCTTC

d_gene: TRBD1
v_gene: TRBV7-2
abundance: once
j_gene: TRBJ2-1
CDR3aa: CASSLTGFRYNEQFF
CDR3nt: TGTGCCAGCAGCTTGACAGGGTTCAGGTACAATGAGCAGTTCTTC

d_gene: TRBD2
v_gene: TRBV2
abundance: few
j_gene: TRBJ2-3
CDR3aa: CASSGLGLAGTSTDTQYF
CDR3nt: TGTGCCAGCAGTGGGCTGGGACTAGCGGGAACTAGCACAGATACGCAGTATTTT

d_gene: TRBD2
v_gene: TRBV30
abundance: few
j_gene: TRBJ2-3
CDR3aa: CAWGTGLAGGLPSTDTQYF
CDR3nt: TGTGCCTGGGGAACGGGACTAGCGGGAGGACTACCTAGCACAGATACGCAGTATTTT

d_gene: TRBD2
v_gene: TRBV5-5
abundance: NA
j_gene: TRBJ2-7
CDR3aa: CASTRGVSTYEQYF
CDR3nt: TGTGCCAGCACTCGGGGGGTAAGCACCTACGAGCAGTACTTC

d_gene: NA
v_gene: TRBV5-1
abundance: NA
j_gene: TRBJ1-1
CDR3aa: CASSLGVGQVEAFF
CDR3nt: TGCGCCAGCAGCTTGGGGGTTGGGCAGGTTGAAGCTTTCTTT

d_gene: TRBD1
v_gene: TRBV28
abundance: NA
j_gene: TRBJ2-7
CDR3aa: CASSPVDRKYYEQYF
CDR3nt: TGTGCCAGCAGTCCCGTGGACAGGAAATACTACGAGCAGTACTTC

d_gene: NA
v_gene: TRBV30
abundance: NA
j_gene: TRBJ1-2
CDR3aa: CAWSPRGRTSYTF
CDR3nt: TGTGCCTGGAGTCCAAGGGGTCGAACCAGCTACACCTTC

d_gene: NA
v_gene: TRBV2
abundance: NA
j_gene: TRBJ2-6
CDR3aa: CASGSGWRRVGESGANVLTF
CDR3nt: TGTGCCAGCGGCAGTGGGTGGAGGCGGGTAGGAGAGTCGGGGGCCAACGTCCTGACTTTC

d_gene: NA
v_gene: TRBV7-3
abundance: once
j_gene: TRBJ1-2
CDR3aa: CASSSPVIPGGYTF
CDR3nt: TGTGCCAGCAGCTCTCCGGTGATACCGGGAGGCTACACCTTC

d_gene: TRBD2
v_gene: TRBV28
abundance: many
j_gene: TRBJ2-7
CDR3aa: CASSFEAGRREQYF
CDR3nt: TGTGCCAGCAGTTTTGAAGCGGGAAGGCGCGAGCAGTACTTC

d_gene: TRBD1
v_gene: TRBV7-9
abundance: NA
j_gene: TRBJ2-1
CDR3aa: CASSLPGQSSYNEQFF
CDR3nt: TGTGCCAGCAGCTTACCGGGACAGAGCTCCTACAATGAGCAGTTCTTC

d_gene: TRBD1
v_gene: TRBV9
abundance: NA
j_gene: TRBJ1-4
CDR3aa: CASSVAGQANEKLFF
CDR3nt: TGTGCCAGCAGCGTAGCTGGACAGGCAAATGAAAAACTGTTTTTT

d_gene: NA
v_gene: TRBV20-1
abundance: NA
j_gene: TRBJ2-1
CDR3aa: CSAPDGVEQFF
CDR3nt: TGCAGTGCTCCGGATGGAGTTGAGCAGTTCTTC

d_gene: NA
v_gene: TRBV2
abundance: NA
j_gene: TRBJ1-3
CDR3aa: CASRKGVMAGNTIYF
CDR3nt: TGTGCCAGCCGAAAAGGGGTCATGGCTGGAAACACCATATATTTT

d_gene: NA
v_gene: TRBV27
abundance: NA
j_gene: TRBJ2-7
CDR3aa: CASSWGTPASEQYF
CDR3nt: TGTGCCAGCAGTTGGGGGACTCCAGCTTCCGAGCAGTACTTC

d_gene: TRBD2
v_gene: TRBV6-5
abundance: NA
j_gene: TRBJ2-1
CDR3aa: CASTPGTSGKNEQFF
CDR3nt: TGTGCCAGCACCCCCGGGACTAGCGGGAAAAATGAGCAGTTCTTC

d_gene: NA
v_gene: TRBV6-1
abundance: NA
j_gene: TRBJ1-1
CDR3aa: CASSEVRDTEAFF
CDR3nt: TGTGCCAGCAGTGAAGTGAGAGACACTGAAGCTTTCTTT

d_gene: TRBD2
v_gene: TRBV11-2
abundance: NA
j_gene: TRBJ2-7
CDR3aa: CASSFGLAEGSYEQYF
CDR3nt: TGTGCCAGCAGCTTCGGACTAGCGGAGGGCTCCTACGAGCAGTACTTC

d_gene: NA
v_gene: TRBV6-1
abundance: NA
j_gene: TRBJ1-3
CDR3aa: CASSEVRPFGPGNTIYF
CDR3nt: TGTGCCAGCAGTGAAGTTCGTCCGTTTGGGCCAGGAAACACCATATATTTT

d_gene: NA
v_gene: TRBV23-1
abundance: once
j_gene: TRBJ2-6
CDR3aa: CASNTLVGFGANVLTF
CDR3nt: TGCGCCAGCAATACGCTCGTCGGTTTTGGGGCCAACGTCCTGACTTTC

d_gene: TRBD2
v_gene: TRBV9
abundance: NA
j_gene: TRBJ2-1
CDR3aa: CASSAGTSVYNEQFF
CDR3nt: TGTGCCAGCAGCGCCGGGACTAGCGTTTACAATGAGCAGTTCTTC

d_gene: TRBD2
v_gene: TRBV6-5
abundance: NA
j_gene: TRBJ2-3
CDR3aa: CASSFSSTSPADTQYF
CDR3nt: TGTGCCAGCAGTTTCTCCTCGACTAGCCCCGCAGATACGCAGTATTTT

d_gene: NA
v_gene: TRBV10-3
abundance: NA
j_gene: TRBJ1-5
CDR3aa: CAISHGGAQPQHF
CDR3nt: TGTGCCATCAGTCACGGGGGAGCTCAGCCCCAGCATTTT

d_gene: NA
v_gene: TRBV29-1
abundance: NA
j_gene: TRBJ2-7
CDR3aa: CSVGTGGTYEQYF
CDR3nt: TGCAGCGTTGGGACGGGGGGCACCTACGAGCAGTACTTC

d_gene: TRBD1
v_gene: TRBV5-1
abundance: NA
j_gene: TRBJ2-7
CDR3aa: CASSLSGQHGEQYF
CDR3nt: TGCGCCAGCAGCTTGTCGGGACAGCACGGCGAGCAGTACTTC

d_gene: NA
v_gene: TRBV6-1
abundance: NA
j_gene: TRBJ1-3
CDR3aa: CASSLFLREASIYF
CDR3nt: TGTGCCAGCAGCCTCTTCCTTAGGGAGGCGTCCATATATTTT

d_gene: NA
v_gene: TRBV15
abundance: NA
j_gene: TRBJ2-7
CDR3aa: CATSREVSYEQYF
CDR3nt: TGTGCCACCAGCAGAGAAGTGAGTTACGAGCAGTACTTC

d_gene: NA
v_gene: TRBV5-1
abundance: NA
j_gene: TRBJ2-3
CDR3aa: CASSLVGGSTDTQYF
CDR3nt: TGCGCCAGCAGCTTGGTCGGGGGTAGCACAGATACGCAGTATTTT

d_gene: NA
v_gene: TRBV5-6
abundance: NA
j_gene: TRBJ1-1
CDR3aa: CASRWGESKAFF
CDR3nt: TGTGCCAGCAGGTGGGGGGAGTCCAAAGCTTTCTTT

d_gene: NA
v_gene: TRBV5-1
abundance: NA
j_gene: TRBJ1-3
CDR3aa: CASSLVYRGSAGNTIYF
CDR3nt: TGCGCCAGCAGCTTGGTCTATAGGGGGTCAGCCGGAAACACCATATATTTT